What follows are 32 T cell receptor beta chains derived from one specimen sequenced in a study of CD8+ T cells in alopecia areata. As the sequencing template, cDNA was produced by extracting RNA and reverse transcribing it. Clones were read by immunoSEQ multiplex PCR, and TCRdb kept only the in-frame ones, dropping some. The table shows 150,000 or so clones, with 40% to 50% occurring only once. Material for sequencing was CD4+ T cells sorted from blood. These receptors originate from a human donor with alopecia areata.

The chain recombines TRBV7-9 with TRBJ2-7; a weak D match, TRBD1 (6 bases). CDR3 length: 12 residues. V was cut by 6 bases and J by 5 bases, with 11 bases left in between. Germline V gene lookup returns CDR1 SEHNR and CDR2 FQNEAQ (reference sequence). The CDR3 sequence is CASSRDIDEQYF. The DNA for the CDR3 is TGTGCCAGCAGTCGGGACATTGACGAGCAGTACTTC.

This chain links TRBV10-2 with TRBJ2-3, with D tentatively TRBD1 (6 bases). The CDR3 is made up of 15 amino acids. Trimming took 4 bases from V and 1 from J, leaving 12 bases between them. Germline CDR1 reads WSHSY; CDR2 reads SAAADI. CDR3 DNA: TGCGCCAGCAGTGGGGCCCCAGGGGGCACAGATACGCAGTATTTT. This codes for CASSGAPGGTDTQYF.

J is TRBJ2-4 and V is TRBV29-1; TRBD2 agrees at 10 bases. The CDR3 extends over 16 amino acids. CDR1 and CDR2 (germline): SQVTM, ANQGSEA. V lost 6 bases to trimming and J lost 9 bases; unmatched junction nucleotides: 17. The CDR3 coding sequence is TGCAGCGTCGGTCCCCGACTAGCGGGCAGCGTGGGCATTCAGTACTTC. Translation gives CSVGPRLAGSVGIQYF.

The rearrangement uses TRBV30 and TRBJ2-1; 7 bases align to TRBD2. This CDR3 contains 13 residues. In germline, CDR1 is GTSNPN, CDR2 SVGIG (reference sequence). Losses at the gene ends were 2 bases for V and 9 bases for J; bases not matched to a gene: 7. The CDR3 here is CAWSPSTGGEQFF. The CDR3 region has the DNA TGTGCCTGGAGTCCGTCGACGGGGGGTGAGCAGTTCTTC.

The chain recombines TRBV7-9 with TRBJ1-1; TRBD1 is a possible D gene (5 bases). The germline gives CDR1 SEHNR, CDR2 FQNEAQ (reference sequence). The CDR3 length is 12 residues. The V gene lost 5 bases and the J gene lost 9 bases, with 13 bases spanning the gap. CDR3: CASSGRVVKAFF. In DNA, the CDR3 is TGTGCCAGCAGCGGCAGGGTGGTGAAAGCTTTCTTT.

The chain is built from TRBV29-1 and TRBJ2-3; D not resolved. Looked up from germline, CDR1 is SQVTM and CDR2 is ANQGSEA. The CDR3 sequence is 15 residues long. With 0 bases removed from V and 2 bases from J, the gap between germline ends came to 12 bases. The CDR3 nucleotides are TGCAGCGTTGAAGATCTATGGCGGCACACAGATACGCAGTATTTT. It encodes CSVEDLWRHTDTQYF.

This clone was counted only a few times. The CDR3 region is CASSRGLAGGRDTQYF. The DNA for the CDR3 is TGTGCCAGCAGCCGGGGACTAGCGGGCGGGAGAGATACGCAGTATTTT. This chain uses TRBV28 with TRBJ2-3; 12 bases fit TRBD2. The germline gives CDR1 MDHEN, CDR2 SYDVKM. The CDR3 is made up of 16 amino acids. Unmatched junction bases numbered 9, after V lost 6 bases and J lost 5 bases.

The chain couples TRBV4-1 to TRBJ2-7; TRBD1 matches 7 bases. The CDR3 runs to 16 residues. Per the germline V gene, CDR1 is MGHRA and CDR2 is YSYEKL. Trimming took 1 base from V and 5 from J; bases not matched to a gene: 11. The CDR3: CASSQVTGQGVDEQYF. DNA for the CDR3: TGCGCCAGCAGCCAAGTAACTGGCCAGGGGGTCGACGAGCAGTACTTC.

CDR3 region: CASSESYNEQFF. CDR3 DNA sequence: TGTGCCAGCAGTGAGTCCTACAATGAGCAGTTCTTC. The chain has TRBV27 and TRBJ2-1; no clear D gene. This CDR3 is 12 amino acids long. The germline CDR1 and CDR2 sequences are MNHEY and SMNVEV (reference sequence). V was trimmed by 5 bases and J by 1 base, leaving 3 bases between them.

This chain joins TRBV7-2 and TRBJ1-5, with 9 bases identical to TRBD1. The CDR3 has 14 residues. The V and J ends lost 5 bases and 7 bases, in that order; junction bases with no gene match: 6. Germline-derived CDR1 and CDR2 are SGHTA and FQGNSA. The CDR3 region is CASSRDRVSQPQHF. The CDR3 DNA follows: TGTGCCAGCAGCAGGGACAGGGTGAGCCAGCCCCAGCATTTT.

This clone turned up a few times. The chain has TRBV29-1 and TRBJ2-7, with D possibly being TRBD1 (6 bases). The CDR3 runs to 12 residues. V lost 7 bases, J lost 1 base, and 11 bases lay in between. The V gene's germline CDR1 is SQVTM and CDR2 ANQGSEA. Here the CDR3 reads CSAQGRSYEQYF. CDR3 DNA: TGCAGCGCACAGGGTCGGTCCTACGAGCAGTACTTC.

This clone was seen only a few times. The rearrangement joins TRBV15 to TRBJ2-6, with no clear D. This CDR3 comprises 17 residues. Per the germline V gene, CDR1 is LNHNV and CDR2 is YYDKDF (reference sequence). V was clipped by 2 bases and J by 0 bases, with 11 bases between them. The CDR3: CATSRKTSDSGANVLTF. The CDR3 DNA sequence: TGTGCCACCAGCAGAAAAACCTCGGACTCTGGGGCCAACGTCCTGACTTTC.

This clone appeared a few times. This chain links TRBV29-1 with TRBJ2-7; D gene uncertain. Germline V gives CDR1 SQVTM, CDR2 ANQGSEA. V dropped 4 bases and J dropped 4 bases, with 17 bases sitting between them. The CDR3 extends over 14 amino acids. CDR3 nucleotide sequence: TGCAGCGTTGCCGGAATAGGGTATGGGTACGAGCAGTACTTC. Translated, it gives CSVAGIGYGYEQYF.

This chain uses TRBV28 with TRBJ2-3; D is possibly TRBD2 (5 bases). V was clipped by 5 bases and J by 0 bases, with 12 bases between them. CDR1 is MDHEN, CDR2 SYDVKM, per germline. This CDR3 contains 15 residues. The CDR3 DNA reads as TGTGCCAGCAGTGGAGCGGCGACTAGCACAGATACGCAGTATTTT. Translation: CASSGAATSTDTQYF.

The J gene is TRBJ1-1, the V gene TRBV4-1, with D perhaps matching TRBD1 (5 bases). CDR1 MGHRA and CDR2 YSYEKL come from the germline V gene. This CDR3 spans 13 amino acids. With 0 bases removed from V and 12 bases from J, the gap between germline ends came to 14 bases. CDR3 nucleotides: TGCGCCAGCAGCCAAGATAGGGCAGGGAGGTCTTTCTTT. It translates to CASSQDRAGRSFF.

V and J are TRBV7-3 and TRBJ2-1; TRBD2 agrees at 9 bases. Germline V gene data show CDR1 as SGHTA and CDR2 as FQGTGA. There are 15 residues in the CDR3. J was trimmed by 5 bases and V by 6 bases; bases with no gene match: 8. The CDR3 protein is CASSLAGIGNNEQFF. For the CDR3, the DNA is TGTGCCAGCAGTCTAGCGGGAATTGGGAACAATGAGCAGTTCTTC. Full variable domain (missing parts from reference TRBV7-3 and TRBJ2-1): GAGVSQTPSNKVTEKGKYVELRCDPISGHTALYWYRQSLGQGPEFLIYFQGTGAADDSGLPNDRFFAVRPEGSVSTLKIQRTERGDSAVYLCASSLAGIGNNEQFFGPGTRLTVL.

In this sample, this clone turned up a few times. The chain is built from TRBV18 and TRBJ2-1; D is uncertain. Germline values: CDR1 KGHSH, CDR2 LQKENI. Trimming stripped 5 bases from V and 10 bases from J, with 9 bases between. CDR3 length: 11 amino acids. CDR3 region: CASSSNGEQFF. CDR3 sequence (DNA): TGTGCCAGCTCAAGCAACGGGGAGCAGTTCTTC.

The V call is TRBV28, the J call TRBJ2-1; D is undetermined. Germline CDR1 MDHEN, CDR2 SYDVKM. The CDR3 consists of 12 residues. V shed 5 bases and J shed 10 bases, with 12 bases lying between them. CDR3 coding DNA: TGTGCCAGCAGTAAGACTCTGGACGAGCAGTTCTTC. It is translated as CASSKTLDEQFF.

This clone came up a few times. The CDR3 reads CASSPWTGGYQPQHF. In DNA, the CDR3 is TGTGCCAGCAGTCCTTGGACAGGGGGATATCAGCCCCAGCATTTT. The chain has TRBV7-2 and TRBJ1-5, with 10 bases matching TRBD1. Germline CDR1 is SGHTA and CDR2 is FQGNSA. Trimming at V came to 6 bases and at J to 5 bases, leaving 7 bases not matched to a gene. This CDR3 has 15 residues.

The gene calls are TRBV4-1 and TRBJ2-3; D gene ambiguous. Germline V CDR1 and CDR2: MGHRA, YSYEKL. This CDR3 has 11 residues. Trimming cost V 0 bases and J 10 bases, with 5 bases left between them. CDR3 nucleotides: TGCGCCAGCAGCCAAGAAGTGGCGCAGTATTTT. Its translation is CASSQEVAQYF.

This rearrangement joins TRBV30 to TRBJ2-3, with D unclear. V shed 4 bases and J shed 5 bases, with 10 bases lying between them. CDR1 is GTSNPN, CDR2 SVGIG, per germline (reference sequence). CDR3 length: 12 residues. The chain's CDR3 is CAWTLTGDTQYF. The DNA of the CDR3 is TGTGCCTGGACTCTAACTGGAGATACGCAGTATTTT. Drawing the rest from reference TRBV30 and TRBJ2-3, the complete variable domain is SQTIHQWPATLVQPVGSPLSLECTVEGTSNPNLYWYRQAAGRGLQLLFYSVGIGQISSEVPQNLSASRPQDRQFILSSKKLLLSDSGFYLCAWTLTGDTQYFGPGTRLTVL.

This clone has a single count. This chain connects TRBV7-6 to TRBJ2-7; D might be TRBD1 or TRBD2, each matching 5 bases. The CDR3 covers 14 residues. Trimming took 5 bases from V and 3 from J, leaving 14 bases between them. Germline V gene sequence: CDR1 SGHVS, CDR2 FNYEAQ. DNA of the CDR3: TGTGCCAGCAGCCCAGCAGGGAGTAGCTACGAGCAGTACTTC. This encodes CASSPAGSSYEQYF.

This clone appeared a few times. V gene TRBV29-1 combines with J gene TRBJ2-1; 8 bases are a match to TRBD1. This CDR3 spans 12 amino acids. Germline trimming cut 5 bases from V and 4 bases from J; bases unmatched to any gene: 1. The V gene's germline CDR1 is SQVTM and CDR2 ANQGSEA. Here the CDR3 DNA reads TGCAGCGTTAGGACAGGGTACAATGAGCAGTTCTTC. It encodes CSVRTGYNEQFF.

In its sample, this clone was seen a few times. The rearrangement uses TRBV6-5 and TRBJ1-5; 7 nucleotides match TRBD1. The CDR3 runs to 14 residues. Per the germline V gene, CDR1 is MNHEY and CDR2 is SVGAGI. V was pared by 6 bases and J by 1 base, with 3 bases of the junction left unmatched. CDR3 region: CASRRGQSNQPQHF. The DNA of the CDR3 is TGTGCCAGCAGGCGGGGACAGAGCAATCAGCCCCAGCATTTT.

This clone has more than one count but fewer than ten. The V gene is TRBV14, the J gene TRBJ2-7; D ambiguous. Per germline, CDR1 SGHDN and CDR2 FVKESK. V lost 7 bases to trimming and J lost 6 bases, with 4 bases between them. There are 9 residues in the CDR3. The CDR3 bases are TGTGCCAGCAATGGCGAGCAGTACTTC. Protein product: CASNGEQYF.

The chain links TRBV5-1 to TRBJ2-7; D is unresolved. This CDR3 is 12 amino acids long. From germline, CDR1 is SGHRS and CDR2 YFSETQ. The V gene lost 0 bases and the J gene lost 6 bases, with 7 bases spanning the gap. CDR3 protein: CASSLEASEQYF. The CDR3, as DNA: TGCGCCAGCAGCTTGGAGGCCTCCGAGCAGTACTTC.

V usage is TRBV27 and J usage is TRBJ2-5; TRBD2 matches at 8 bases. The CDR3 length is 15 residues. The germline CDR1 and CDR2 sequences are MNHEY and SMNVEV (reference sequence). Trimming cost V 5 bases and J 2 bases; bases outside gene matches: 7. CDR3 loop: CASSPQLAVQETQYF. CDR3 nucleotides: TGTGCCAGCAGTCCTCAACTAGCGGTTCAAGAGACCCAGTACTTC.

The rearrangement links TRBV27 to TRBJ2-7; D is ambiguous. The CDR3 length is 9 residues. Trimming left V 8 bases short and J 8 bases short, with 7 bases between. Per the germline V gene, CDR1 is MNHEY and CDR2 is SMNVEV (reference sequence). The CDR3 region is CASQEKQYF. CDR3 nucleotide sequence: TGTGCCAGCCAGGAGAAGCAGTACTTC.

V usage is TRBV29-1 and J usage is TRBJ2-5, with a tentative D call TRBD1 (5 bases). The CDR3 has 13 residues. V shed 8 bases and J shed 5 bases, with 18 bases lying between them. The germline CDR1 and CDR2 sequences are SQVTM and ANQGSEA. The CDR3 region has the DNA TGCAGCAGCTGCCGGGCCTCAGGGGAGACCCAGTACTTC. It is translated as CSSCRASGETQYF.

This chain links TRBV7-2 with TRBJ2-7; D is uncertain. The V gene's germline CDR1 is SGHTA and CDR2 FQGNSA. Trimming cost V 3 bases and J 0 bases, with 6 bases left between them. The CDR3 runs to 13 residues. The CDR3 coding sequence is TGTGCCAGCAGCTTCGGCAGCTCCTACGAGCAGTACTTC. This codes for CASSFGSSYEQYF. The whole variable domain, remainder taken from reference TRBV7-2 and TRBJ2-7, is GAGVSQSPSNKVTEKGKDVELRCDPISGHTALYWYRQSLGQGLEFLIYFQGNSAPDKSGLPSDRFSAERTGGSVSTLTIQRTQQEDSAVYLCASSFGSSYEQYFGPGTRLTVT.

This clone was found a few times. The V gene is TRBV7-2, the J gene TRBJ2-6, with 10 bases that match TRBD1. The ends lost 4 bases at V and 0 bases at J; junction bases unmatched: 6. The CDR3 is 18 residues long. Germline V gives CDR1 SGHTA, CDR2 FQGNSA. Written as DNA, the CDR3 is TGTGCCAGCAGCTCTAGGGACAGGGGATTCTCTGGGGCCAACGTCCTGACTTTC. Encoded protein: CASSSRDRGFSGANVLTF.

In DNA form, the CDR3 reads TGTGCCAGCAACGGGCTAGCGGGAAACACCGGGGAGCTGTTTTTT. It encodes CASNGLAGNTGELFF. The chain couples TRBV2 to TRBJ2-2; TRBD2 matches at 9 bases. In germline, CDR1 is SNHLY, CDR2 FYNNEI. The CDR3 covers 15 residues. J was trimmed by 2 bases and V by 7 bases; bases with no gene match: 5. Looking up the rest from reference TRBV2 and TRBJ2-2 gives the full variable domain: EPEVTQTPSHQVTQMGQEVILRCVPISNHLYFYWYRQILGQKVEFLVSFYNNEISEKSEIFDDQFSVERPDGSNFTLKIRSTKLEDSAMYFCASNGLAGNTGELFFGEGSRLTVL.